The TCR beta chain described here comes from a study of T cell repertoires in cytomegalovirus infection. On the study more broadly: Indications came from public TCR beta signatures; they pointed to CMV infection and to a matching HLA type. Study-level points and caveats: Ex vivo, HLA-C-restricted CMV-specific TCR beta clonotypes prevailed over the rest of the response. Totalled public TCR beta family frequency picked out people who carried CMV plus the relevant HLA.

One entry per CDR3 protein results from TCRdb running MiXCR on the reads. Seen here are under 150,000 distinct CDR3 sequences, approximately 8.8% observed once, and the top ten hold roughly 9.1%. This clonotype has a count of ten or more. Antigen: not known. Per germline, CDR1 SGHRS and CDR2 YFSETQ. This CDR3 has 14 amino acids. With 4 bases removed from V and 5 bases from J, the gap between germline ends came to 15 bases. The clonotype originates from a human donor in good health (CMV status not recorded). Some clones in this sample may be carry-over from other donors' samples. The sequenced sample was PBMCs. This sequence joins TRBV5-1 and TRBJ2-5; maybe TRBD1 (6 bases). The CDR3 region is CASSLNRDIETQYF. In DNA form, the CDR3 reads TGCGCCAGCAGCCTGAACAGGGATATTGAGACCCAGTACTTC.